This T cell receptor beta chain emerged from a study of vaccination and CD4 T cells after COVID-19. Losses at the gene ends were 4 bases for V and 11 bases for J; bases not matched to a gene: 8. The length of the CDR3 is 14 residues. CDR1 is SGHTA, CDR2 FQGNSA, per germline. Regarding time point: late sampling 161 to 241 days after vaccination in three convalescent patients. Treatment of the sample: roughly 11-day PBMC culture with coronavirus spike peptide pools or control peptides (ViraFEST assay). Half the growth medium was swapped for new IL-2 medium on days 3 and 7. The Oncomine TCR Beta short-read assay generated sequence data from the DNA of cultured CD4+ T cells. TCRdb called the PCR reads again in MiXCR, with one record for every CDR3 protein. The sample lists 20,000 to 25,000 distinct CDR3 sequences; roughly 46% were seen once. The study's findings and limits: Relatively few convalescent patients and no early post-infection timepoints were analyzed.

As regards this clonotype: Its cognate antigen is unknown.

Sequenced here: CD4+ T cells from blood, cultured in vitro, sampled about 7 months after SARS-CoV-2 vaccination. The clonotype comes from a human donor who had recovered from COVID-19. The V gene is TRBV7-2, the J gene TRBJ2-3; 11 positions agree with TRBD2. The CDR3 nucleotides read TGTGCCAGCAGCTCTAGACTAGCGGGGCTTATGCAGTATTTT. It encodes CASSSRLAGLMQYF.